This T cell receptor (beta chain) was captured by sequencing in a study of OX40 agonist ivuxolimab in advanced cancers. Study-wide context: Every patient in dose escalation had hepatocellular carcinoma, melanoma, renal cell or head and neck cancer. Of the patients, three showed partial responses, one with hepatocellular carcinoma and two with cutaneous melanoma. Overall study findings and caveats: Compared with CD4+, CD8+ T cells on average had more expanded clones.

The CDR3 length is 13 residues. Germline CDR1 is SGHKS and CDR2 is YYEKEE (reference sequence). With 3 bases clipped from V and 5 bases from J, the junction kept 4 bases outside the gene matches. Repertoires were generated with immunoSEQ multiplex PCR, while TCRdb's copy carries only in-frame clones and drops some. Of roughly 41,000 clones in the sample, 75% to 95% were seen once. This clone was seen once. The antigen is unknown. This chain uses TRBV5-5 with TRBJ1-1, with 7 bases identical to TRBD1. Sequenced here: CD4+ or CD8+ T cells sorted from blood, sampled in a trial of the OX40 agonist ivuxolimab. This TCR was sampled from an adult with an advanced solid tumor such as melanoma, head and neck, liver or kidney cancer. CDR3 sequence (DNA): TGTGCCAGCAGCTCGGGACAGCTAACTGAAGCTTTCTTT. Protein: CASSSGQLTEAFF.